Below, 20 T cell receptor beta chains from the same sample are listed, as sequenced in a study of early T cells in non-severe SARS-CoV-2 infection. From the 5' RACE reads, TCRdb called clonotypes with MiXCR, one entry per CDR3 protein. The table includes some 48,000 distinct CDR3 sequences, over 7.5% detected once. The sample comprised whole blood. The receptors were sampled from an adult who was a healthcare worker with PCR-confirmed SARS-CoV-2 infection or an uninfected control (not recorded which).

This chain links TRBV6-5 with TRBJ1-3; D call uncertain. V was cut by 7 bases and J by 0 bases, with 10 bases left in between. CDR1 and CDR2 (germline): MNHEY, SVGAGI. The CDR3 has 14 residues. The CDR3 sequence: CASTQRGSGNTIYF. The CDR3 region has the DNA TGTGCCAGCACACAGCGGGGCTCTGGAAACACCATATATTTT.

This chain connects TRBV27 to TRBJ2-4; D not resolved. Germline V CDR1 and CDR2: MNHEY, SMNVEV (reference sequence). V was pared by 1 base and J by 8 bases, with 9 bases between. CDR3 size: 13 residues. The CDR3 DNA follows: TGTGCCAGCAGTTTATATCCAGACCACATTCAGTACTTC. It is translated as CASSLYPDHIQYF.

This chain joins TRBV9 and TRBJ2-1, with 12 bases aligning to TRBD2. The CDR3 loop spans 16 amino acids. Germline lookup yields CDR1 SGDLS and CDR2 YYNGEE. V lost 4 bases and J lost 10; bases outside the gene matches: 12. The CDR3 reads CASSLRETSGSDEQFF. CDR3 coding DNA: TGTGCCAGCAGCCTCCGCGAGACTAGCGGGAGTGACGAGCAGTTCTTC.

The chain couples TRBV30 to TRBJ2-3, with D unclear. This CDR3 region has 11 residues. The germline gives CDR1 GTSNPN, CDR2 SVGIG (reference sequence). The CDR3 DNA reads as TGTGCAAAAGGTGTAACAGATACGCAGTATTTT. Translating it yields CAKGVTDTQYF.

The rearrangement uses TRBV7-2 and TRBJ2-1, with a tentative D call TRBD2 (5 bases). The CDR3 is made up of 16 amino acids. Germline CDR1 reads SGHTA; CDR2 reads FQGNSA. The ends were cut back, 1 base at V and 0 bases at J, with 10 bases in the middle. The DNA of the CDR3 is TGTGCCAGCAGCTTAGATAGCGTGCGCTCCTACAATGAGCAGTTCTTC. Residues: CASSLDSVRSYNEQFF.

In this sample, this clonotype turned up many times. The chain links TRBV7-3 to TRBJ2-5, with a weak D call TRBD1 (6 bases). V lost 6 bases, J lost 5 bases, and 19 bases lay in between. The length of the CDR3 is 15 residues. Germline values: CDR1 SGHTA, CDR2 FQGTGA. CDR3 nucleotide sequence: TGTGCCAGCAGTCCCGGGACAAACCTCGGGGAGACCCAGTACTTC. Protein product: CASSPGTNLGETQYF.

V is TRBV11-2 and J is TRBJ1-2; D is uncertain. Deletions cut 2 bases from V and 4 bases from J, with 17 bases between. The CDR3 runs to 16 residues. The germline V gene encodes CDR1 SGHAT and CDR2 FQNNGV. As DNA, the CDR3 is TGTGCCAGCAGCTTAACGTCGTTCGGGGTTGCCTATGGCTACACCTTC. Translating gives CASSLTSFGVAYGYTF.

This clonotype was counted at least ten times. This rearrangement joins TRBV5-4 to TRBJ1-1; 7 nucleotides align to TRBD1. This CDR3 spans 16 amino acids. Germline V gene sequence: CDR1 SGHNT, CDR2 YYREEE (reference sequence). Trimming cost V 5 bases and J 1 base; bases outside gene matches: 11. Written as DNA, the CDR3 is TGTGCCAGCAGACCCCCAATGACAGGGCGGAACACTGAAGCTTTCTTT. Encoded protein: CASRPPMTGRNTEAFF.

Worth noting for this clonotype: Germline is not matched at one junction end, which may reflect a read error. This chain connects TRBV20-1 to TRBJ2-1; the match to TRBD2 covers 8 bases. Germline values: CDR1 DFQATT, CDR2 SNEGSKA (reference sequence). The CDR3 covers 14 residues. The CDR3 sequence is CSAGELAVYNEQFF. The CDR3 bases are TGCAGTGCTGGAGAACTAGCGGTTTACAATGAGCAGTTCTTC.

This rearrangement joins TRBV20-1 to TRBJ1-6; D is ambiguous. This CDR3 is built from 17 residues. The germline gives CDR1 DFQATT, CDR2 SNEGSKA (reference sequence). Trimming removed 1 base from V and 3 bases from J, with 16 bases in between. CDR3 region: CSARAPPEANYNSPLHF. For the CDR3, the DNA is TGCAGTGCTAGAGCCCCTCCCGAAGCAAACTATAATTCACCCCTCCACTTT.

The chain couples TRBV5-1 to TRBJ2-1; 10 positions match TRBD2. Trimming removed 1 base from V and 2 bases from J; junction bases left unmatched: 3. Germline lookup yields CDR1 SGHRS and CDR2 YFSETQ. The CDR3 totals 16 residues. This chain's CDR3 is CASSLLAGETYNEQFF. The CDR3 DNA is TGCGCCAGCAGCTTGCTAGCGGGAGAAACCTACAATGAGCAGTTCTTC.

The rearrangement uses TRBV7-2 and TRBJ2-1; 7 nucleotides match TRBD2. There are 17 residues in the CDR3. V lost 8 bases, J lost 0 bases, and 13 bases stayed unmatched. In germline, CDR1 is SGHTA, CDR2 FQGNSA. The CDR3 region is CASSYSLAASSYNEQFF. Written as DNA, the CDR3 is TGTGCCAGCTCCTATAGCCTAGCGGCAAGCTCCTACAATGAGCAGTTCTTC.

The chain couples TRBV5-1 to TRBJ2-7; D not resolved. CDR1 SGHRS and CDR2 YFSETQ come from the germline V gene. The CDR3 runs to 13 residues. Trimming removed 0 bases at V and 6 bases at J, with 10 bases between. As DNA, the CDR3 is TGCGCCAGCAGCTTGGGGCCGGAACGCGAGCAGTACTTC. Translated: CASSLGPEREQYF.

In this sample, this clonotype turned up a few times. The rearrangement uses TRBV14 and TRBJ1-1; D remains unclear. Trimming pared 2 bases from V and 1 base from J, leaving 11 bases between. Germline V gives CDR1 SGHDN, CDR2 FVKESK. This CDR3 comprises 15 residues. The CDR3 reads CASSQSRAENTEAFF. The DNA of the CDR3 is TGTGCCAGCAGCCAATCTAGGGCAGAGAACACTGAAGCTTTCTTT.

CDR3 nucleotides: TGTGCCAGCAGTCCCTTAGCGGGAGAAGTCAATGAGCAGTTCTTC. This translates into CASSPLAGEVNEQFF. The chain combines TRBV7-3 with TRBJ2-1, with TRBD2 matching 9 bases. Trimming at V came to 6 bases and at J to 6 bases, leaving 9 bases not matched to a gene. This CDR3 spans 15 amino acids. Germline assignment: CDR1 SGHTA and CDR2 FQGTGA. The variable domain in full, with the rest retrieved from reference TRBV7-3 and TRBJ2-1, is GAGVSQTPSNKVTEKGKYVELRCDPISGHTALYWYRQSLGQGPEFLIYFQGTGAADDSGLPNDRFFAVRPEGSVSTLKIQRTERGDSAVYLCASSPLAGEVNEQFFGPGTRLTVL.

This clonotype was observed a handful of times. CDR3 sequence (DNA): TGTGCCAGCAGCAAACAGGATTCACCCCTCCACTTT. Amino acid sequence: CASSKQDSPLHF. The chain is built from TRBV21-1 and TRBJ1-6. TRBV21-1 is a recognized pseudogene. This CDR3 comprises 12 residues.

J is TRBJ1-4 and V is TRBV29-1; 7 bases are a match to TRBD1. The CDR3 is 14 amino acids. The ends lost 6 bases at V and 3 bases at J; junction bases unmatched: 7. From germline, CDR1 is SQVTM and CDR2 ANQGSEA. The CDR3 bases are TGCAGCGTCCAGGGGGGGGCGGCTAATGAAAAACTGTTTTTT. It translates to CSVQGGAANEKLFF.

The chain combines TRBV7-8 with TRBJ1-4, with D unresolved. The CDR3 is 14 amino acids. V lost 0 bases and J 8 bases, leaving 10 bases between the germline ends. CDR1 is SGHVS and CDR2 is FQNEAQ in the germline V gene. The CDR3 sequence: CASSLARDLEKLFF. DNA for the CDR3: TGTGCCAGCAGCTTAGCGCGGGATCTAGAAAAACTGTTTTTT.

This clonotype has ten or more counts. The rearrangement uses TRBV3-1 and TRBJ2-6; no clear D. This CDR3 comprises 14 residues. Trimming took 1 base from V and 0 from J, leaving 1 base between them. CDR1 and CDR2 from the germline V gene are LGHDT and YNNKEL (reference sequence). The CDR3 DNA reads TGTGCCAGCAGCCAAGTCTCTGGGGCCAACGTCCTGACTTTC. Translated: CASSQVSGANVLTF.

The sample holds many counts of this clonotype. This chain uses TRBV6-1 with TRBJ2-2, with 7 positions matching TRBD1. V dropped 4 bases and J dropped 2; count of bases not matched to a gene: 4. Looked up from germline, CDR1 is MNHNS and CDR2 is SASEGT. The CDR3 spans 15 residues. The CDR3 DNA sequence: TGTGCCAGCAGTGCGGGGACAGCCAACACCGGGGAGCTGTTTTTT. It codes for CASSAGTANTGELFF.